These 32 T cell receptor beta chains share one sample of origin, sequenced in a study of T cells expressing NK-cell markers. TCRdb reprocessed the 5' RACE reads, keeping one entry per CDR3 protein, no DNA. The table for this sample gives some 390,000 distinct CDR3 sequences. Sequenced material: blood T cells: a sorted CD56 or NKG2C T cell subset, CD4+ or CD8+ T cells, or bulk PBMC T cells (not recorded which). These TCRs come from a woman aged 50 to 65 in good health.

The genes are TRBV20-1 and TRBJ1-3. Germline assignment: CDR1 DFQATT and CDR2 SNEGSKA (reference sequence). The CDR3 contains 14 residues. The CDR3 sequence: CSASPAPAGNTIYF.

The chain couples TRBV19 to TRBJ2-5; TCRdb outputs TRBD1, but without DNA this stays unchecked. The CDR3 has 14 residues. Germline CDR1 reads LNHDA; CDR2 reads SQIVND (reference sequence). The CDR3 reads CASTPVAGLETQYF.

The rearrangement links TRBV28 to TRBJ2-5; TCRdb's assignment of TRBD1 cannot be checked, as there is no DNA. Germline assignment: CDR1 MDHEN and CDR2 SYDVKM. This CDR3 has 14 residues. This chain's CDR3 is CASSHRGYTETQYF.

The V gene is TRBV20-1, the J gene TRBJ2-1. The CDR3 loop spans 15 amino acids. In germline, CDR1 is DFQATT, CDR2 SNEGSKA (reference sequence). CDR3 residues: CSARSALTSYNEQFF.

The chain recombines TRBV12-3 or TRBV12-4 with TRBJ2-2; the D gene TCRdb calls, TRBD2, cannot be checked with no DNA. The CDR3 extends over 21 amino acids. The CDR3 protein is CASSRAIGTSGTVRGTGELFF.

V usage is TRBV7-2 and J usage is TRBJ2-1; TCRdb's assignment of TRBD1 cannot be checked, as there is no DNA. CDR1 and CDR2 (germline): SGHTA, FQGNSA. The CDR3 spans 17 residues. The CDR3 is CASSLGYTLGGYNEQFF.

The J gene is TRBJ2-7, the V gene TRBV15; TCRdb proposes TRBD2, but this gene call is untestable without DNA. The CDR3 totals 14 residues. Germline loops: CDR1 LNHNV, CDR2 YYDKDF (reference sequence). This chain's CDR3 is CATSTALRVSEQYF.

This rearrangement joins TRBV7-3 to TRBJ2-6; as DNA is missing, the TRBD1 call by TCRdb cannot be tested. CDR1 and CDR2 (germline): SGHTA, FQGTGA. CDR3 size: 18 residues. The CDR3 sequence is CASSFRTGVSSGANVLTF.

The CDR3: CASSLGGRGPYEQYF. The rearrangement joins TRBV7-9 to TRBJ2-7; TCRdb reports TRBD2, a call that lacks DNA to check it against. The CDR3 is 15 amino acids. Germline V gene lookup returns CDR1 SEHNR and CDR2 FQNEAQ (reference sequence).

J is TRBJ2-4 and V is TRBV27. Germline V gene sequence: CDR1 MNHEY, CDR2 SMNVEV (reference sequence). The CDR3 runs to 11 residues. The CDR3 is CASSLLDIQYF.

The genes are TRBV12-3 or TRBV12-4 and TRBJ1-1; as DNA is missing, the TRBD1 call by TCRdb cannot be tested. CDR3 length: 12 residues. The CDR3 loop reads CASSPFPPEAFF.

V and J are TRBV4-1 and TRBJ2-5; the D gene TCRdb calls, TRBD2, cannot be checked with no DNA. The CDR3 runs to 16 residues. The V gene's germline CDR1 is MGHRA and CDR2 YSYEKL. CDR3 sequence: CASSPFSGRDQETQYF.

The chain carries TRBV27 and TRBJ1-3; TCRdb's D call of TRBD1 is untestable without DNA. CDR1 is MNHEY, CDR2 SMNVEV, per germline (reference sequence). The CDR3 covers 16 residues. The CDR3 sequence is CASYAARGLAGNTIYF.

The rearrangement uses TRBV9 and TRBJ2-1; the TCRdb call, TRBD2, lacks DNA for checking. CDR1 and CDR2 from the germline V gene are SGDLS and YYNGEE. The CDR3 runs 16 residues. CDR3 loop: CASSPRLAGVSDEQFF. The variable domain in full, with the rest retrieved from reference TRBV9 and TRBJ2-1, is DSGVTQTPKHLITATGQRVTLRCSPRSGDLSVYWYQQSLDQGLQFLIQYYNGEERAKGNILERFSAQQFPDLHSELNLSSLELGDSALYFCASSPRLAGVSDEQFFGPGTRLTVL.

This CDR3 reads CSARGDRAGGYTF. V is TRBV20-1 and J is TRBJ1-2; the TCRdb call, TRBD1, lacks DNA for checking. Germline V gives CDR1 DFQATT, CDR2 SNEGSKA (reference sequence). CDR3 length: 13 residues.

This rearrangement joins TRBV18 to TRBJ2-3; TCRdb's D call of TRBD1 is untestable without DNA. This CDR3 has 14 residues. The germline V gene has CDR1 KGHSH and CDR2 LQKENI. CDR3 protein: CASSRAGKADTQYF.

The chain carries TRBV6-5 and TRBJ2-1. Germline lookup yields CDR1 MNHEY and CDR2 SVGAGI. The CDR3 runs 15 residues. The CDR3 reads CASSPTVANVNEQFF.

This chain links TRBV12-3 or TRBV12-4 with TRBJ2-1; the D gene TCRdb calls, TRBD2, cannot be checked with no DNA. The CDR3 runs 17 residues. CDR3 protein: CASFLGGRVSSYNEQFF.

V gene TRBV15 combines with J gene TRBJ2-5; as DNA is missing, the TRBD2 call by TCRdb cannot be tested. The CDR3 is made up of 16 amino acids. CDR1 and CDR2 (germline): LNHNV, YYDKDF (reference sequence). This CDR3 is CATSPQAGRYQETQYF.

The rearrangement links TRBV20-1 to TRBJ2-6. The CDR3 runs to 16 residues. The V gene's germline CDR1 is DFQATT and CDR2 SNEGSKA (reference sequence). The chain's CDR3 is CSASMVGSSGANVLTF.

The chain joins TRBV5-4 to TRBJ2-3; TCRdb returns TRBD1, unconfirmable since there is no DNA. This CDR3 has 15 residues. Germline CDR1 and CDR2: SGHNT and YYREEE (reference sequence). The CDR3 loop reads CASSLPGPPGDTQYF.

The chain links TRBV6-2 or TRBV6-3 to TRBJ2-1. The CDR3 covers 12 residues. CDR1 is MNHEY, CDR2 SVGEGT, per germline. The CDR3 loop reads CASRRSDNEQFF.

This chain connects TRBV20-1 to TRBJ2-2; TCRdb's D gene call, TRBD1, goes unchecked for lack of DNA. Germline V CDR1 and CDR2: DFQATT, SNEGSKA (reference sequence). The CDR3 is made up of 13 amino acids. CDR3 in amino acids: CSAMTGRAGELFF.

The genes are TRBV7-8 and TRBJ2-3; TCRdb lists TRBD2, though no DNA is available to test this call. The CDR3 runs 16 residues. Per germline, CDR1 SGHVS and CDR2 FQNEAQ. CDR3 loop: CASSRRLVGYTDTQYF.

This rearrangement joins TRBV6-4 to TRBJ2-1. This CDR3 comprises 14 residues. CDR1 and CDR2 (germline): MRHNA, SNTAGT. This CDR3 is CASSEFAQNNEQFF.

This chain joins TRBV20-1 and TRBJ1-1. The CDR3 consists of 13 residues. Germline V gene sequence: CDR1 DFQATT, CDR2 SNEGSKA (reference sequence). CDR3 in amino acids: CSAPRIPNTEAFF.

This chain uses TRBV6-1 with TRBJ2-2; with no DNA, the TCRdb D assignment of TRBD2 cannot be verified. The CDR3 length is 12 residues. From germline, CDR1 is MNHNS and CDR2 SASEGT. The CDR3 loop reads CASNRQSHGMFF.

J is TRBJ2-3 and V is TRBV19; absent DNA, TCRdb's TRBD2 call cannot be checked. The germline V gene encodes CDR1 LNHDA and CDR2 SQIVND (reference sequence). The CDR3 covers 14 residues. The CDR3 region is CASSIVGLTDTQYF.

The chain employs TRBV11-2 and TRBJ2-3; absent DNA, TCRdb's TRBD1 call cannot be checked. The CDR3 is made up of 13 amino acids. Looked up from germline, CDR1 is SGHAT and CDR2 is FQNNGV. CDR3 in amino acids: CASGFRGADTQYF.

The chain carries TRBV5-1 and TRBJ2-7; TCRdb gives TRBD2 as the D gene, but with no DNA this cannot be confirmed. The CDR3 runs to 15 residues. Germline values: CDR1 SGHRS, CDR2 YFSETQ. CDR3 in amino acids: CASSSGAGRIYEQYF.

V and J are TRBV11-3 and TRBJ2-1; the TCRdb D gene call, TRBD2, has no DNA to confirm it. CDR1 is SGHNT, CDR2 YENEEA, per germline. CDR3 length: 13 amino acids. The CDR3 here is CASSSTIYNEQFF.

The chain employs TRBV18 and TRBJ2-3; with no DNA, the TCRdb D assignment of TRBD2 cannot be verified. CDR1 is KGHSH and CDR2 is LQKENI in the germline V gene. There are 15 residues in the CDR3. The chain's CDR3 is CASSPLAWGTDTQYF.